The entry below gives a single T cell receptor beta chain sequence along with its context. Antigen specificity is unknown. Time point described: patch test 3, about 24 weeks after DPC sensitization. The treatment here: therapeutic diphenylcyclopropenone sensitization with weekly scalp DPC. TCRdb reprocessed the RACE reads with MiXCR, giving one entry per CDR3 protein. Of 100,000 or so distinct CDR3 sequences detected, nearly 35% appear once; the ten largest clones hold roughly 3%. The data were taken from a study of human T cells and chemical hapten exposure. This CDR3 region has 13 residues. Study-wide points: No change in TCRs above 1 in 1000 frequency was produced by DPC sensitization. The study found expanded TCRs formed significantly more large CDR3 similarity clusters than controls. Since the donors had alopecia, their immune response may not be the same as that of healthy people.

This sequence originates from a man in his forties with alopecia areata. Some clones in this sample may be carry-over from other donors' samples. V gene TRBV21-1 combines with J gene TRBJ1-2. TRBV21-1 is classified as a pseudogene. The source was whole blood, collected in connection with sensitization to the hapten diphenylcyclopropenone (DPC). The CDR3 bases are TGTGCCAGCAGCAAACGTTCTAACTATGGCTACACCTTC. Translating gives CASSKRSNYGYTF.